This T cell receptor (beta chain) was recorded in a study of Graves' ophthalmopathy and Graves' hyperthyroidism. For repertoire sequencing, the TCR beta CDR3 regions were amplified from RNA transcripts. Second-round multiplex PCR came after a first-round RT-PCR that employed HTBI primers. MiXCR, applied by TCRdb to the multiplex PCR reads, yields one record per CDR3 protein. The profile shows just over 600,000 distinct CDR3 sequences, 22% of them singletons. Between the trimmed V and J ends, which lost 3 bases and 4 bases, there was a span of 13 bases. In germline, CDR1 is SNHLY, CDR2 FYNNEI. CDR3 length equals 15 residues. This clonotype was counted ten times or more.

The chain combines TRBV2 with TRBJ1-5; D remains unclear. This receptor was obtained from a woman between 18 and 29 years old with stable Graves' hyperthyroidism. Some clones in this sample may be carry-over from other donors' samples. What was sequenced was peripheral blood. This CDR3 reads CASSDWSRENQPQHF. DNA for the CDR3: TGTGCCAGCAGTGATTGGTCAAGGGAGAATCAGCCCCAGCATTTT.